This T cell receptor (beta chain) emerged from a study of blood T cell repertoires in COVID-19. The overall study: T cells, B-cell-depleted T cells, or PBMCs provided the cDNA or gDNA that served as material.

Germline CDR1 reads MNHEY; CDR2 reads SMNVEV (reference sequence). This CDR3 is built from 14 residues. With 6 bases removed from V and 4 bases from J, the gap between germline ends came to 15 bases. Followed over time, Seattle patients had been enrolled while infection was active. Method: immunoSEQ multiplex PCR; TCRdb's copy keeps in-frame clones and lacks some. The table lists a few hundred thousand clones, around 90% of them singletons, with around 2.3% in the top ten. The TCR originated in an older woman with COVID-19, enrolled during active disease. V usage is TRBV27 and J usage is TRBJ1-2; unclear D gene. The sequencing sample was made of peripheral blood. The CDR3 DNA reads TGTGCCAGCAGACTCGAGAGGGCTAGCTATGGCTACACCTTC. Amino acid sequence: CASRLERASYGYTF.